This paragraph covers one T cell receptor beta chain sequence. This clonotype was seen at least ten times. No antigen is known for it. Base qualities are missing; no much larger clone stands one base away. V and J are truncated by 7 bases and 5 bases respectively, leaving an intervening sequence of 12 bases. Per the germline V gene, MDHEN is the CDR1 and SYDVKM is the CDR2. The CDR3 goes from the cysteine to the phenylalanine over 13 residues. Only CDR3 DNA remains: 39 bases, in frame from the first base. Immediately after resection, surgical brain or tumor specimens were cryofrozen in liquid nitrogen, and peripheral blood cells were collected at the same time. The data were obtained in a study of glioma-infiltrating T cells (dated by TCRdb to 2015 to 2016). Broadly, across the study: Low-grade gliomas were WHO grade II oligodendrogliomas or astrocytomas, and glioblastomas were WHO grade IV tumors sampled at initial rather than recurrent diagnosis. Three low-grade glioma patients, several primary glioblastoma patients and three non-glioma patients contributing non-neoplastic brain tissue were included in the paired cohort. Each tissue-infiltrating repertoire was compared with the same patient's peripheral blood repertoire to measure divergence between tissue and blood T-cell populations. Blood libraries targeted roughly 4- to 11-fold sequencing coverage of some 1.1 million peripheral T cells. The study sequenced TCR alpha- and beta-chain repertoires from glioma tissue, from non-neoplastic brain tissue and from matched peripheral blood mononuclear cells. Dexamethasone was administered to glioma patients for six or fewer days before surgery.

Broader findings and caveats from the paper: The group comparisons were based on small numbers of patients: three non-neoplastic, three low-grade glioma and fewer than ten glioblastoma patients. In non-neoplastic patients, VJ-independent divergence between tissue and blood fell below expectation, whereas in all gliomas, and especially in low-grade gliomas, the divergence rose above expectation. Patients with low tissue-blood divergence were marked by a signature set of shared blood CDR3 motifs, and that set was depleted in highly divergent patients. Very few CDR3 sequences were found to be shared between tissue and blood, and this scarcity was attributed to high CDR3 diversity and limited sampling.

TCR alpha and beta CDR3 regions were amplified with the iRepertoire nested amplicon-rescue multiplex PCR (arm-PCR) platform from RNA. The input for one-step reverse transcription and amplification was roughly 100-400 ng of tissue mRNA or PBMC total RNA. After bead purification, a secondary multiplex PCR added Illumina adapters, and libraries were gel-purified between 200 and 400 bp. Libraries carried internal 6-nucleotide barcodes used for demultiplexing. Sequencing of libraries was performed on an Illumina MiSeq with 2x220 or 2x250 nucleotide paired-end reads. The source study handled its data this way. Paired reads were merged using FLASH 1.2.11 and aligned with BWA-MEM to the GRCh37 human genome, and TRA and TRB reads were then extracted. For V and J assignment, an IMGT-derived reference of cassette sequences and CDR3 motifs that included pseudogenes was used. Reads were translated in three frames, and productive CDR3s were defined by a C…FGXG motif without stop codons. Unique combinations of V-J cassette pair and CDR3 amino acid sequence were defined as clonotypes. Reads were filtered by Hamming distance, with the threshold set by the sequence error rate of each sample in mapped regions. TCRdb reworked the public reads: Q25 trimming with fastp, MiXCR clone assembly, productive beta chains retained. Every entry covers one CDR3 protein and lists the most common genes and DNA from its rows. The V and J calls follow TCRdb's processing rather than the paper's. The sample table lists about 410,000 distinct CDR3 sequences, approximately 42% of them with a count of one. The top ten constitute 12% of the sample.

Sequences were obtained from glioma tissue, nonneoplastic brain tissue, or PBMCs (not recorded which). The origin of this receptor is a human donor with low-grade glioma or glioblastoma, undergoing nonglioma brain surgery, or in good health (not recorded which). This chain joins TRBV28 to TRBJ2-1; no D gene is confidently identified. The nucleotide sequence reads as follows: TGTGCCAGCACCCGGATCGGAGACAATGAGCAGTTCTTC. It specifies CASTRIGDNEQFF.